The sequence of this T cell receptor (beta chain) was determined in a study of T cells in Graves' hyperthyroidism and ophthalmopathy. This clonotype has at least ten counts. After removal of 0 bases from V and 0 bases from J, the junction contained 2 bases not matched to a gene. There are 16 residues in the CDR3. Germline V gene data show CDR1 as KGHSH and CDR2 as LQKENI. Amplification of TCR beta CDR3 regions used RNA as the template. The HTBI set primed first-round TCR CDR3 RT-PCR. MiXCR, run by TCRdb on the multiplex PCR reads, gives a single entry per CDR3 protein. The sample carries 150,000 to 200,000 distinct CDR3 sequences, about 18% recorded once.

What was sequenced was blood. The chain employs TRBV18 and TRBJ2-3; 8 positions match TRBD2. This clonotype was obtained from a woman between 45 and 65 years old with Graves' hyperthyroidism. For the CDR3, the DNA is TGTGCCAGCTCACCACCGGTAGCGGGGAGCACAGATACGCAGTATTTT. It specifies CASSPPVAGSTDTQYF.